This T cell receptor (beta chain) was retrieved from a study of T cells in Graves' hyperthyroidism and ophthalmopathy (dated by TCRdb to between 2018 and 2020). Notes on the research overall: Peripheral blood was sampled at the time of initial diagnosis, prior to any treatment. The approximately 100 discovery patients were randomly split 7:3 into training and test sets. According to the paper, TCR Vbeta CDR3 sequencing was carried out on around 140 peripheral blood samples, which came from fewer than 50 ophthalmopathy, 70 to 80 hyperthyroidism and some 17 progressor patients. In addition, the study compared T-cell repertoires in thyroid tissue and in blood from 6 or 7 Graves' hyperthyroidism patients. To identify TCR V-J signatures that set the groups apart, the researchers used a discovery cohort of 100 patients, made up of roughly 45 with Graves' ophthalmopathy and approximately 57 with stable Graves' hyperthyroidism. Whether ophthalmopathy could be predicted prospectively was tested in an independent validation cohort made up of roughly 19 hyperthyroidism patients plus 17 patients who later progressed to ophthalmopathy. After blood sampling, hyperthyroidism patients were treated with methimazole at a starting dose of 30 mg daily, and ophthalmopathy patients were treated with high-dose intravenous methylprednisolone.

V sheds 6 bases and J sheds 0 bases, leaving 12 bases between their ends. Spanning cysteine to phenylalanine, the CDR3 consists of 15 amino acids. Just the 45-base CDR3 DNA is kept, in frame starting at base 1. According to the germline V gene, CDR1 reads MNHNS and CDR2 reads SASEGT. Study-wide findings and limitations: Most expanded thyroid clonotypes (frequency above 0.001) were also detected in blood, suggesting blood repertoires may reflect thyroid immune responses. In validation, the model predicted progression to ophthalmopathy a median of about 5.9 months before onset, with over 60% sensitivity and roughly 77% specificity. In cross-validation, a model built on a 13 V-J signature told ophthalmopathy apart from stable hyperthyroidism with 85% to 90% sensitivity and about 81% specificity, and in testing the same model reached 80%/75%. Sample size was not statistically predetermined, and blinding of investigators to group allocation was not performed.

Stable Graves' hyperthyroidism was defined as no progression to ophthalmopathy during 18 months of follow-up. The hyperthyroidism patients were between 18 and 65 years old and newly diagnosed, with a disease duration of less than 2 months. Patients with uncontrolled infections, other autoimmune diseases, pregnancy or lactation were excluded. Clinical symptoms, serum thyroxine and TRAb, thyroid ultrasound, and orbital computed tomography formed the basis for the diagnoses. PBMCs were isolated from approximately 10 ml of fresh peripheral blood by Ficoll-Paque density gradient centrifugation. Total RNA was extracted with Trizol reagent, and quality was checked on an Agilent 2100 Bioanalyzer. The TCR beta CDR3 regions were amplified from RNA transcripts. A first-round RT-PCR of the TCR CDR3 used the HTBI primer set with the Qiagen OneStep RT-PCR kit. Libraries were constructed in a second round of multiplex PCR, after which size selection and purification were performed. Sequencing of the libraries was done on an Illumina HiSeq2000 using paired-end 100 bp reads. The authors processed their data as follows. Raw data were processed with SOAPnuke, discarding reads with adapters, uncalled bases, mean Phred below 15, or no exact constant-primer or identifier match. High-quality paired reads were merged using COPE v1.2.5, and each unique nucleotide sequence was defined as a clonotype. Clonotypes were aligned to IMGT TRBV, TRBD and TRBJ reference segments using MiTCR v1.1. Only V-J combinations with frequency above 0.0001, covering approximately 99% of repertoires, were analysed. A TCS score was defined as the ratio of F50 (clonal expansion) to E x V (chaos), with BLOSUM62-based TCRdist applied between CDR3 peptides within each V-J. Welch's t-statistics and random forest reduced 500 to 650 V-J features to 13, which were used in a naive Bayes classifier (R e1071). TCRdb ran its own pipeline on the public reads, namely fastp trimming at Q25 and MiXCR clone calling, and kept in-frame beta chains. One record per CDR3 amino acid sequence lists the most common genes and DNA. The V and J calls and clone size come from TCRdb's table, not from the authors' own analysis. The sample contains around 350,000 distinct CDR3 sequences, about 18% of them found a single time. The ten largest clones represent 3% to 4% of the sample.

This clonotype was detected ten times or more. Its antigen specificity is not known. Base qualities are missing; no much larger clone stands one base away. The receptor's source is a woman under 30 with Graves' hyperthyroidism. The sequencing sample was made of blood. The sequence is built from TRBV6-1 and TRBJ1-3; no D gene call is confident. CDR3 loop: CASSDPSSSGNTIYF. The sequenced DNA is TGTGCCAGCAGCGACCCCTCGAGCTCTGGAAACACCATATATTTT.